The text below deals with one T cell receptor (beta chain). This sample was taken from a study of blood T cell repertoires in COVID-19. Across the study: PBMCs, B-cell-depleted T cells, or T cells were the source of the cDNA or gDNA that made up the material.

The table came from immunoSEQ multiplex PCR; TCRdb's copy has only in-frame clones and leaves some out. There are a few hundred thousand clones in the sample; more than 75% occur only once, and 2.5% to 3.5% lies in the top ten. The trim removed 6 bases at V and 7 bases at J, leaving 12 bases unmatched. The CDR3 has 15 residues. Germline lookup yields CDR1 SEHNR and CDR2 FQNEAQ (reference sequence). In assigning cohorts, the study relied on participant-reported clinical history. V usage is TRBV7-9 and J usage is TRBJ2-7; TRBD2 agrees at 10 bases. The source of this sequence is a woman between 25 and 40 years old who had recovered from COVID-19. Material for sequencing was PBMCs or T cells enriched from blood (not recorded which). CDR3 loop: CASSPLLAGVEEQYF. DNA of the CDR3: TGTGCCAGCAGTCCACTCCTAGCGGGGGTGGAAGAGCAGTACTTC.